The 20 T cell receptor beta chains listed next were all sequenced from one sample in a study of T cells and copy number aberrations in small-cell lung cancer. Sequencing used immunoSEQ multiplex PCR; TCRdb keeps in-frame clones, though not all of them. Here the sample spans around 2,000 clones, 82% being singletons. Specimen: normal tissue next to the tumor. The origin of the receptors is a middle-aged man with small cell lung cancer.

The rearrangement joins TRBV7-2 to TRBJ1-2; tentative D call: TRBD1 (5 bases). The V gene's germline CDR1 is SGHTA and CDR2 FQGNSA. The length of the CDR3 is 12 residues. V was clipped by 7 bases and J by 11 bases, with 17 bases between them. CDR3 sequence: CASTLGGGLYTF. The CDR3 DNA sequence: TGTGCCAGCACCCTCGGGGGGGGACTTTACACCTTC.

The V gene is TRBV5-1, the J gene TRBJ2-5, with D possibly being TRBD2 (5 bases). The CDR3 consists of 15 residues. Germline CDR1 is SGHRS and CDR2 is YFSETQ. Trimming removed 4 bases from V and 4 bases from J, with 17 bases in between. Here the CDR3 DNA reads TGCGCCAGCAGCCCTCAGATGGGTGCGGGAGAGACCCAGTACTTC. This codes for CASSPQMGAGETQYF.

The chain is built from TRBV7-9 and TRBJ1-2; no reliable D call. Germline lookup yields CDR1 SEHNR and CDR2 FQNEAQ (reference sequence). The CDR3 is made up of 14 amino acids. Deletions cut 4 bases from V and 1 base from J, with 10 bases between. CDR3 in amino acids: CASSSTYVNYGYTF. CDR3 DNA: TGTGCCAGCAGCTCAACTTACGTTAACTATGGCTACACCTTC.

The chain combines TRBV7-2 with TRBJ1-1; D is unresolved. Deletions cut 5 bases from V and 11 bases from J, with 18 bases between. CDR3 length: 13 amino acids. In germline, CDR1 is SGHTA, CDR2 FQGNSA. This CDR3 reads CASSPTLAGSAFF. CDR3 DNA sequence: TGTGCCAGCAGCCCGACGCTGGCAGGATCGGCTTTCTTT.

This chain connects TRBV7-3 to TRBJ2-2; D is possibly TRBD1 (6 bases). CDR3 length: 14 residues. Germline CDR1 reads SGHTA; CDR2 reads FQGTGA. V was shortened by 4 bases and J by 5 bases, with 11 bases between the two germline ends. The chain's CDR3 is CASSSTGPTGELFF. The CDR3 DNA sequence: TGTGCCAGCAGCTCTACAGGGCCGACCGGGGAGCTGTTTTTT.

This clone appeared a single time. The CDR3 coding sequence is TGTGCCAGCAGTGGGGGACAGGTTGGGGGCTACACCTTC. Protein sequence: CASSGGQVGGYTF. The chain is built from TRBV2 and TRBJ1-2; TRBD1 matches 8 bases. Germline assignment: CDR1 SNHLY and CDR2 FYNNEI. V shed 4 bases, J shed 8 bases, and the junction held 6 bases outside the gene matches. CDR3 length: 13 residues.

This clone is a singleton in its sample. The V and J genes are TRBV11-2 and TRBJ2-3; D tentatively reads TRBD1 or TRBD2 (5 bases each). The CDR3 consists of 15 residues. Germline-derived CDR1 and CDR2 are SGHAT and FQNNGV. V was clipped by 2 bases and J by 6 bases, with 15 bases between them. The CDR3 DNA follows: TGTGCCAGCAGCTTACGGGGCGGACGGGGTGATACGCAGTATTTT. This sequence encodes CASSLRGGRGDTQYF.

The chain carries TRBV28 and TRBJ2-3; 7 bases line up with TRBD2. This CDR3 is 14 amino acids long. CDR1 and CDR2 (germline): MDHEN, SYDVKM. J gave up 3 bases and V 3 bases, and 3 bases lay outside the gene matches. The CDR3 DNA sequence: TGTGCCAGCAGTTTCCCGGGAGGAACAGATACGCAGTATTTT. This gives the protein CASSFPGGTDTQYF.

The chain has TRBV6-5 and TRBJ2-1; D is ambiguous. CDR1 and CDR2 from the germline V gene are MNHEY and SVGAGI. The germline V and J ends were trimmed by 5 bases and 9 bases, with 11 bases remaining between them. The length of the CDR3 is 12 residues. As DNA, the CDR3 is TGTGCCAGCAGTCCCCTCGAAGGTGAGCAGTTCTTC. Translated, it gives CASSPLEGEQFF.

The CDR3 DNA is TGTGCCAGTAGTATAGACCCCGGGGTCAGCGGGAGCCGAACTGAGCAGTTCTTC. It encodes CASSIDPGVSGSRTEQFF. The chain carries TRBV19 and TRBJ2-1, with 8 bases aligning to TRBD2. The CDR3 is made up of 18 amino acids. With 0 bases clipped from V and 9 bases from J, the junction kept 16 bases outside the gene matches. CDR1 and CDR2 (germline): LNHDA, SQIVND (reference sequence).

This chain joins TRBV28 and TRBJ1-3; tentatively, D is TRBD1 (5 bases). Trimming took 4 bases from V and 5 from J, leaving 12 bases between them. Germline V gene lookup returns CDR1 MDHEN and CDR2 SYDVKM. CDR3 length: 14 residues. CDR3 loop: CASSWGRSRNTIYF. In DNA form, the CDR3 reads TGTGCCAGCAGTTGGGGCCGCAGCAGAAACACCATATATTTT.

The rearrangement joins TRBV6-1 to TRBJ2-5, with TRBD1 matching over 7 bases. This CDR3 is built from 15 residues. Unmatched junction bases numbered 12, after V lost 6 bases and J lost 5 bases. Looked up from germline, CDR1 is MNHNS and CDR2 is SASEGT. The CDR3 DNA reads TGTGCCAGCAGCCCCCTACCCCAGGGGGTGGAGACCCAGTACTTC. Translating gives CASSPLPQGVETQYF.

The V and J genes are TRBV30 and TRBJ2-2; D is perhaps TRBD2 (6 bases). The V end was cut by 3 bases, the J end by 1 base, with 15 bases between. This CDR3 is built from 16 residues. Per germline, CDR1 GTSNPN and CDR2 SVGIG (reference sequence). The CDR3 reads CAWRRIGTENTGELFF. The CDR3, as DNA: TGTGCCTGGAGGCGTATTGGGACTGAGAACACCGGGGAGCTGTTTTTT.

The J gene is TRBJ2-1, the V gene TRBV28; D unresolved. The V gene's germline CDR1 is MDHEN and CDR2 SYDVKM. With 3 bases removed from V and 4 bases from J, the gap between germline ends came to 10 bases. The CDR3 sequence is 14 residues long. This CDR3 reads CASSFFQAYNEQFF. CDR3 bases: TGTGCCAGCAGTTTCTTCCAGGCTTACAATGAGCAGTTCTTC.

This clone occurred a few times. The junction departs from the called germline gene at one end, perhaps through a read error. This chain uses TRBV27 with TRBJ2-1; D perhaps matches TRBD2 (6 bases). In germline, CDR1 is MNHEY, CDR2 SMNVEV (reference sequence). This CDR3 contains 19 residues. The CDR3 region is CASSLSEILARHSYNEQFF. CDR3 in DNA: TGTGCCAGCAGCTTATCTGAGATCCTAGCGCGACACTCCTACAATGAGCAGTTCTTC.

This clone was seen a few times. This chain links TRBV10-3 with TRBJ2-1; possible D gene TRBD1, 5 bases. CDR1 ENHRY and CDR2 SYGVKD come from the germline V gene. This CDR3 is 14 amino acids long. V was clipped by 4 bases and J by 3 bases, with 10 bases between them. The CDR3 loop reads CAISGQGDYNEQFF. For the CDR3, the DNA is TGTGCCATCAGTGGGCAGGGCGACTACAATGAGCAGTTCTTC.

V usage is TRBV6-1 and J usage is TRBJ2-7; 8 bases align to TRBD1. V was clipped by 6 bases and J by 3 bases; unmatched bases: 7. CDR3 length equals 14 residues. The germline V gene has CDR1 MNHNS and CDR2 SASEGT. In DNA, the CDR3 is TGTGCCAGCAGGTCGGGACAGGCGAGCTACGAGCAGTACTTC. This sequence encodes CASRSGQASYEQYF.

J is TRBJ1-4 and V is TRBV11-2; no reliable D call. Looked up from germline, CDR1 is SGHAT and CDR2 is FQNNGV. The CDR3 covers 15 residues. Trimming took off 0 bases at V and 5 bases at J, with 10 bases between the two ends. CDR3 region: CASSLDMGSNEKLFF. Written as DNA, the CDR3 is TGTGCCAGCAGCTTAGATATGGGCTCGAATGAAAAACTGTTTTTT. Full variable domain (outside the CDR3, taken from reference TRBV11-2 and TRBJ1-4): EAGVAQSPRYKIIEKRQSVAFWCNPISGHATLYWYQQILGQGPKLLIQFQNNGVVDDSQLPKDRFSAERLKGVDSTLKIQPAKLEDSAVYLCASSLDMGSNEKLFFGSGTQLSVL.

The CDR3: CSSAKAASRRSEAFF. The CDR3 nucleotides read TGCAGCTCCGCGAAGGCAGCCTCCCGACGGTCTGAAGCTTTCTTT. The chain couples TRBV29-1 to TRBJ1-1; D gene ambiguous. This CDR3 has 15 residues. Germline V gives CDR1 SQVTM, CDR2 ANQGSEA. The ends were cut back, 8 bases at V and 6 bases at J, with 25 bases in the middle.

The chain carries TRBV7-6 and TRBJ2-2; maybe TRBD2 (5 bases). The germline V and J ends were trimmed by 2 bases and 0 bases, with 16 bases remaining between them. Germline CDR1 and CDR2: SGHVS and FNYEAQ. This CDR3 spans 18 amino acids. This CDR3 reads CASSLTGAGDTNTGELFF. Here the CDR3 DNA reads TGTGCCAGCAGCTTAACTGGTGCGGGCGACACGAACACCGGGGAGCTGTTTTTT.